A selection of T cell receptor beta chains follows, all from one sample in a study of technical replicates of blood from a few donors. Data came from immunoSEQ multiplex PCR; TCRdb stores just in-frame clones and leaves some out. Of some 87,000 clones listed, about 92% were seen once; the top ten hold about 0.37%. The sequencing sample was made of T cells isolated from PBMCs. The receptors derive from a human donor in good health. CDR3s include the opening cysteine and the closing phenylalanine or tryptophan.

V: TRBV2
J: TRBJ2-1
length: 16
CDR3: CASRLGAGLAINEQFF

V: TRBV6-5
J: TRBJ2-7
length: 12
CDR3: CASNHPGSEQYF

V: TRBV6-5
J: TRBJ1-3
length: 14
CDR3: CASRGGSPGNTIYF

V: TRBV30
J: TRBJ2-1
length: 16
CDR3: CAWSLRPGLAGGEQFF

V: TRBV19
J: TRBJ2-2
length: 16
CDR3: CASSQPGQRLTGELFF

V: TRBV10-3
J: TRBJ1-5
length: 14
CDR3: CAISDDRGNQPQHF

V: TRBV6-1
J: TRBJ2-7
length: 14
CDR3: CASKERQGSYEQYF

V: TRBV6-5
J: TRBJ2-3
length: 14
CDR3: CASKTSGNTDTQYF

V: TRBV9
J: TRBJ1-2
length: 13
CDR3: CASRAATNYGYTF

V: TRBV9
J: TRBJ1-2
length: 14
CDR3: CASSVGPHQRGYTF

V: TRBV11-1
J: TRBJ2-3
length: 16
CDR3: CASSLYPGQGADTQYF

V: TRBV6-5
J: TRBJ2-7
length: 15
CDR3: CASSYNRDRVYEQYF

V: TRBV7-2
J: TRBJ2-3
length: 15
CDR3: CASSLFTGQTDTQYF

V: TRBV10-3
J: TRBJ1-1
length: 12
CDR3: CAISEQGLEAFF

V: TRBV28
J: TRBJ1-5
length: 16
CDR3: CASSLRRRDRHQPQHF

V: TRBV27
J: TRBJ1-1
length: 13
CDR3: CASSETVNTEAFF

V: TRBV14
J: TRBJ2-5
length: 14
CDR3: CASSRSGGGSTQYF

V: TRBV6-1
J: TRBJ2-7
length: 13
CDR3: CASSIRDSIEQYF

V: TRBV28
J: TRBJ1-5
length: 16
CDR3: CASSFLGTGENQPQHF

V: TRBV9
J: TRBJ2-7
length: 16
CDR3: CASTESIGQGAYEQYF

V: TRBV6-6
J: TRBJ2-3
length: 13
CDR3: CASSGPSTDTQYF

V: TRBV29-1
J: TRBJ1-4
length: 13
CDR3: CSVVGPSNEKLFF

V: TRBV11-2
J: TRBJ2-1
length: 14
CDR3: CASSPDSSYNEQFF

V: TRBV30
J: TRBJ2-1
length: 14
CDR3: CAWSEGSSYNEQFF

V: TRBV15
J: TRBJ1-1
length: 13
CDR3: CATSRDGVTEAFF

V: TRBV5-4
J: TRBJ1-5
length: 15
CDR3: CASSLAVYSNQPQHF

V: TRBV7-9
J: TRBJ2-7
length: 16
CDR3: CASSSVLGTGSYEQYF

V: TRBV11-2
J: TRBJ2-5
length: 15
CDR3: CASSLGVRGWETQYF

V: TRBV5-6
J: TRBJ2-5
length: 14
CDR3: CASSWTSGKETQYF

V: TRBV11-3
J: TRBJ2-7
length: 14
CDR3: CASSLDSLGYEQYF

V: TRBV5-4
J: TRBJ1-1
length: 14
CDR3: CASSYTGGETEAFF

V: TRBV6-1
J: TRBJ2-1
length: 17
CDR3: CASSEIPGQGYYNEQFF

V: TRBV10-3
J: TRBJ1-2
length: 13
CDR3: CAISGDQGYGYTF

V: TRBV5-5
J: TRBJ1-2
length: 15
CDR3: CASSPSGRGGNGYTF

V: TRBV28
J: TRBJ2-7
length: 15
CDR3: CASSSRQGGAYEQYF

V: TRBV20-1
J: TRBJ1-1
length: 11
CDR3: CSASELTEAFF

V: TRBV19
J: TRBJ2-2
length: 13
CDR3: CASSIQGDGELFF

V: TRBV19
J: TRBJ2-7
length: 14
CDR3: CASSQQGLSYEQYF

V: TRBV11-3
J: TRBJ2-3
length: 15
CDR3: CASSLGGSGTDTQYF

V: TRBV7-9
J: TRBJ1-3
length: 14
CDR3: CASSSGVSGNTIYF

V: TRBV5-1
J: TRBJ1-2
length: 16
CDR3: CASSPAPGQGAYGYTF

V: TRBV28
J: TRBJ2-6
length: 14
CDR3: CASSLLAGANVLTF

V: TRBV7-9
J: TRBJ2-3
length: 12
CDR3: CAVPAVSDTQYF

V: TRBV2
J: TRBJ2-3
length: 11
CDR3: CASKASSTQYF

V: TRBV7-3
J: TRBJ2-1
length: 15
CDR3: CASSLSGSSYNEQFF

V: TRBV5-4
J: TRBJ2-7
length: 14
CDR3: CASSLGGRTYEQYF

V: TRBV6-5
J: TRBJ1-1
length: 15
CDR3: CASSYYLGGGTEAFF

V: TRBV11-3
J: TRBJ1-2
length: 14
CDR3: CASSLSSGFYGYTF

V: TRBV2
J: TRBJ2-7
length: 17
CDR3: CATRGGTSGRNPYEQYF

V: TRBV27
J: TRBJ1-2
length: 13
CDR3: CASSFTGAYGYTF

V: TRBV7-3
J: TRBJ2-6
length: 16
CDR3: CASSLLEGTGANVLTF

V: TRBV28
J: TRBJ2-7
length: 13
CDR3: CASSISGQDEQYF

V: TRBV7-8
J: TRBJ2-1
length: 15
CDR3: CASSPLVGSGLEQFF

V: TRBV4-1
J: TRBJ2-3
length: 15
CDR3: CASSQDLREPDTQYF

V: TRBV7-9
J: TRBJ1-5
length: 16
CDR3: CASSPSNDGINQPQHF

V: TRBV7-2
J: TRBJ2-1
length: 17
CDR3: CASSFVRSLAGDNEQFF

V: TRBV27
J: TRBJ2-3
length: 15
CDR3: CASSLKDREKDTQYF

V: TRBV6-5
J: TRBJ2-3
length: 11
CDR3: CASTGPDTQYF

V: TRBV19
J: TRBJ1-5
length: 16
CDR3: CASSTHSEGSNQPQHF